The next 8 T cell receptor beta chains were all read from a single sample in a study of blood T cell repertoires in COVID-19. Method: immunoSEQ multiplex PCR; TCRdb's copy keeps in-frame clones and lacks some. The sample has 100,000 to 150,000 clones; around 88% are singletons. Sequences were obtained from peripheral blood. These TCRs come from an elderly man with active or convalescent COVID-19.

The chain uses TRBV5-6 and TRBJ2-7, with a possible D match to TRBD2 (5 bases). Deletions cut 7 bases from V and 10 bases from J, with 18 bases between. Per the germline V gene, CDR1 is SGHDT and CDR2 is YYEEEE. The CDR3 extends over 12 amino acids. CDR3 in DNA: TGTGCCAGCGGATCACCCCCAGGACTTCAGTACTTC. It specifies CASGSPPGLQYF.

The rearrangement links TRBV3-1 (or the pseudogene TRBV3-2) to TRBJ2-6; TRBD1 matches at 7 bases. CDR3 length equals 18 residues. Germline CDR1 and CDR2: LGHDT and YNNKEL (reference sequence). V dropped 4 bases and J dropped 0; count of bases not matched to a gene: 9. DNA for the CDR3: TGTGCCAGCAGCCGTATGGGACAGAGAGACTCTGGGGCCAACGTCCTGACTTTC. Translation gives CASSRMGQRDSGANVLTF.

This clone appeared once. This chain uses TRBV29-1 with TRBJ1-1; 9 bases align to TRBD1. J was trimmed by 6 bases and V by 6 bases; bases with no gene match: 5. This CDR3 contains 12 residues. Germline lookup yields CDR1 SQVTM and CDR2 ANQGSEA. CDR3 bases: TGCAGCGTCGCCGACAGGGGGGCTGAAGCTTTCTTT. Protein product: CSVADRGAEAFF.

This clone was detected only a few times. The V gene is TRBV20-1, the J gene TRBJ2-7; 11 bases are a match to TRBD2. The junction had 5 bases not matched to a gene; V was cut back by 3 bases and J by 4 bases. The germline V gene has CDR1 DFQATT and CDR2 SNEGSKA (reference sequence). The CDR3 consists of 14 residues. CDR3 in DNA: TGCAGTGCTAGTCCTGCTAGCGGGGGGTACGAGCAGTACTTC. This translates into CSASPASGGYEQYF.

This rearrangement joins TRBV6-1 to TRBJ2-1, with TRBD2 identical over 9 bases. The germline CDR1 and CDR2 sequences are MNHNS and SASEGT. This CDR3 contains 16 residues. J lost 3 bases, V lost 2 bases, and 5 bases had no gene match. The DNA of the CDR3 is TGTGCCAGCAGTGAATCTCTAGCGGGGAGCTACAATGAGCAGTTCTTC. Its translation: CASSESLAGSYNEQFF.

Comments on this clone: This CDR3 is also generated by other DNA sequences in the sample. V and J are TRBV19 and TRBJ2-3; no clear D. The CDR3 is 13 amino acids. The V gene lost 6 bases and the J gene lost 1 base, with 8 bases spanning the gap. Germline lookup yields CDR1 LNHDA and CDR2 SQIVND (reference sequence). CDR3: CASSSPGTDTQYF. As DNA, the CDR3 is TGTGCCAGTAGCTCTCCCGGCACAGATACGCAGTATTTT.

The chain recombines TRBV6-6 with TRBJ2-3, with unresolved D. CDR1 MNHNY and CDR2 SVGAGI come from the germline V gene (reference sequence). The V end was cut by 6 bases, the J end by 0 bases, with 10 bases between. This CDR3 contains 14 residues. The CDR3 nucleotides read TGTGCCAGCAGCCAAAGAACTAGCACAGATACGCAGTATTTT. Its translation: CASSQRTSTDTQYF.

The chain links TRBV4-2 to TRBJ1-2; the D is unclear. Trimming pared 0 bases from V and 5 bases from J, leaving 13 bases between. The germline V gene encodes CDR1 LGHNA and CDR2 YNFKEQ. The CDR3 has 15 residues. The CDR3 here is CASSQDLEFGYGYTF. In nucleotides, the CDR3 is TGTGCCAGCAGCCAAGATTTGGAGTTTGGGTATGGCTACACCTTC.